This record looks at one T cell receptor beta chain sequence and its context. Antigen unknown. Assay: immunoSEQ multiplex PCR; the TCRdb copy retains only in-frame clones and omits some. The sample records about 260,000 clones, just over 90% being singletons. The data belong to a study of T cell responses to AZD1222 COVID-19 vaccine. Findings and limits, study-wide: Among those given AZD1222, only five or six were seropositive at baseline. Epitopes outside B.1.351 and B.1.1.7 mutated regions reportedly drew nearly half of spike TCRs.

This sequence originates from an adult in good health. The sequenced sample was peripheral blood, obtained on day 0 of AZD1222 vaccination.

CDR3 coding DNA: TGTGCCAGCAGAACCCGGACAGGGGGCGGGACCGGGGAGCTGTTTTTT. Translated: CASRTRTGGGTGELFF. The chain carries TRBV2 and TRBJ2-2; 11 bases align to TRBD1. Germline values: CDR1 SNHLY, CDR2 FYNNEI. Trimming removed 6 bases from V and 5 bases from J; junction bases left unmatched: 8. This CDR3 is built from 16 residues. The full variable domain, completed using reference TRBV2 and TRBJ2-2, is EPEVTQTPSHQVTQMGQEVILRCVPISNHLYFYWYRQILGQKVEFLVSFYNNEISEKSEIFDDQFSVERPDGSNFTLKIRSTKLEDSAMYFCASRTRTGGGTGELFFGEGSRLTVL.